This T cell receptor beta chain was sequenced during a study of technical replicates of blood from several donors. Sequencing was performed with immunoSEQ multiplex PCR; in TCRdb, only in-frame clones are kept and a portion is missing. The table shows 81,000 or so clones, with around 96% occurring only once. Losses at the gene ends were 3 bases for V and 4 bases for J; bases not matched to a gene: 5. The V gene's germline CDR1 is MNHEY and CDR2 SMNVEV (reference sequence). The CDR3 consists of 14 residues. V is TRBV27 and J is TRBJ1-1, with TRBD1 identical over 7 bases. The source material was T cells isolated from PBMCs. The TCR was taken from a human donor in good health. The CDR3 spells CASSLTGRRTEAFF. In DNA form, the CDR3 reads TGTGCCAGCAGTTTGACAGGGCGGCGCACTGAAGCTTTCTTT.